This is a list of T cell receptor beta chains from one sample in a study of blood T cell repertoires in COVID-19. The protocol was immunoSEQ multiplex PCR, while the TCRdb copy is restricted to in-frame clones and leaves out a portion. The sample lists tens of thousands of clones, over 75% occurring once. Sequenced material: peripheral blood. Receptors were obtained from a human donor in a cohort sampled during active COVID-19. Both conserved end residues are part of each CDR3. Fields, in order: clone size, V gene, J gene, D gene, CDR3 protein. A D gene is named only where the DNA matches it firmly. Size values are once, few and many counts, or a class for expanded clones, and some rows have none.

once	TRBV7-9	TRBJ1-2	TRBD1	CASRQGENYGYTF
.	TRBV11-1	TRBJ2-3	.	CASSLSGFYTDTQYF
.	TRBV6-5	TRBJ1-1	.	CASSPLLQNTEAFF
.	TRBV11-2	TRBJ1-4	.	CASSSTGQKLFF
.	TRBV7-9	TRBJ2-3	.	CASELGTSTDTQYF
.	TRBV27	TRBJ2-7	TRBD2	CASSLHGTSGSYEQYF
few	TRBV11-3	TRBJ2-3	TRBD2	CASSLGGLRGDTQYF
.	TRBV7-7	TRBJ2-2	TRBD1	CASSLRTGGIGELFF
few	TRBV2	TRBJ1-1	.	CASSAPGGTMNTEAFF
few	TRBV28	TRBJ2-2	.	CASSFRGGRNTGELFF
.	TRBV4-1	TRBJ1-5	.	CASSQDVMAVQPQHF
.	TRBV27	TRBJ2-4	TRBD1	CASSLDRGRRNIQYF
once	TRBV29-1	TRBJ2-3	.	CSAGSSTDTQYF
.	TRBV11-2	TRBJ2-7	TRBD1	CASSSGQGAREQYF
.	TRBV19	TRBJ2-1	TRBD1	CASTYRGLREQFF
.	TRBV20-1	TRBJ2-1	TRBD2	CSASFPLAALEQFF
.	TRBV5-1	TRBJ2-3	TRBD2	CASSGEAGDIDTQYF